A single sample gave rise to the 21 T cell receptor beta chains below, sequenced in a study of technical replicates of blood from a handful of donors. Produced via immunoSEQ multiplex PCR; TCRdb's table is partial and in-frame only. Of tens of thousands of clones in the sample, just over 95% were seen once. Material: T cells isolated from PBMCs. These receptors were obtained from a human donor in good health.

J is TRBJ2-7 and V is TRBV5-1; D perhaps matches TRBD2 (6 bases). CDR1 and CDR2 (germline): SGHRS, YFSETQ. This CDR3 has 13 amino acids. Trimming removed 4 bases from V and 3 bases from J, with 11 bases in between. The CDR3 here is CASSSPSVYEQYF. As DNA, the CDR3 is TGCGCCAGCAGCAGTCCTAGCGTCTACGAGCAGTACTTC.

The V gene is TRBV2, the J gene TRBJ2-5, with D maybe TRBD1 (5 bases). V was cut by 6 bases and J by 1 base, with 12 bases left in between. CDR3 length equals 14 residues. Germline CDR1 is SNHLY and CDR2 is FYNNEI. CDR3 loop: CASSKTETQETQYF. DNA of the CDR3: TGTGCCAGCAGCAAGACAGAAACCCAAGAGACCCAGTACTTC. The full variable domain, in which reference TRBV2 and TRBJ2-5 provide the parts outside the CDR3, is EPEVTQTPSHQVTQMGQEVILRCVPISNHLYFYWYRQILGQKVEFLVSFYNNEISEKSEIFDDQFSVERPDGSNFTLKIRSTKLEDSAMYFCASSKTETQETQYFGPGTRLLVL.

The chain uses TRBV5-1 and TRBJ2-1, with 14 bases lining up with TRBD2. The CDR3 totals 16 residues. The germline CDR1 and CDR2 sequences are SGHRS and YFSETQ. Losses at the gene ends were 8 bases for V and 4 bases for J; bases not matched to a gene: 8. CDR3 sequence: CASSGTSGSNYNEQFF. CDR3 nucleotides: TGCGCCAGTTCAGGGACTAGCGGGAGCAATTACAATGAGCAGTTCTTC. The full variable domain, with the rest looked up from reference TRBV5-1 and TRBJ2-1, is KAGVTQTPRYLIKTRGQQVTLSCSPISGHRSVSWYQQTPGQGLQFLFEYFSETQRNKGNFPGRFSGRQFSNSRSEMNVSTLELGDSALYLCASSGTSGSNYNEQFFGPGTRLTVL.

The chain is built from TRBV5-1 and TRBJ2-7; TRBD1 is a possible D gene (6 bases). Between the trimmed V and J ends, which lost 2 bases and 7 bases, there was a span of 19 bases. The CDR3 runs to 15 residues. The germline gives CDR1 SGHRS, CDR2 YFSETQ. CDR3 in amino acids: CASSFSTGIGMEQYF. The CDR3 DNA sequence: TGCGCCAGCAGCTTCTCGACAGGTATCGGTATGGAGCAGTACTTC.

This chain uses TRBV9 with TRBJ2-2; TRBD1 matches at 9 bases. There are 15 residues in the CDR3. Germline loops: CDR1 SGDLS, CDR2 YYNGEE. The V segment lost 5 bases and the J segment 7 bases; nucleotides outside the gene matches: 9. The CDR3 loop reads CASSTTGQGHGELFF. The DNA for the CDR3 is TGTGCCAGCAGTACTACGGGACAGGGCCACGGGGAGCTGTTTTTT.

V and J are TRBV6-5 and TRBJ2-7; D gene uncertain. Germline loops: CDR1 MNHEY, CDR2 SVGAGI. The CDR3 runs to 14 residues. V was clipped by 2 bases and J by 1 base, with 9 bases between them. The chain's CDR3 is CASSYRASSYEQYF. As DNA, the CDR3 is TGTGCCAGCAGTTACCGTGCCAGTTCCTACGAGCAGTACTTC.

V usage is TRBV6-1 and J usage is TRBJ2-5; the D gene is possibly TRBD1 (6 bases). With 5 bases removed from V and 5 bases from J, the gap between germline ends came to 18 bases. CDR3 length: 15 amino acids. Germline V gene sequence: CDR1 MNHNS, CDR2 SASEGT. The CDR3 protein is CASSFVGGSTETQYF. CDR3 DNA: TGTGCCAGCAGTTTTGTAGGGGGTTCTACGGAGACCCAGTACTTC.

The V call is TRBV28, the J call TRBJ1-2, with 8 bases lining up with TRBD1. The germline V gene has CDR1 MDHEN and CDR2 SYDVKM. The CDR3 loop spans 13 amino acids. Trimming cost V 2 bases and J 7 bases; bases outside gene matches: 3. CDR3 residues: CASSLQGAPGYTF. CDR3 DNA: TGTGCCAGCAGTTTACAGGGGGCGCCTGGCTACACCTTC.

This clone has only one observation. This sequence joins TRBV5-4 and TRBJ1-4, with D perhaps TRBD1 (5 bases). CDR3 size: 16 residues. The V end was cut by 0 bases, the J end by 4 bases, with 13 bases between. Germline CDR1 reads SGHNT; CDR2 reads YYREEE (reference sequence). Written as DNA, the CDR3 is TGTGCCAGCAGCTTGGAGCGGGGGGTCGGTAATGAAAAACTGTTTTTT. Amino acid sequence: CASSLERGVGNEKLFF.

V is TRBV29-1 and J is TRBJ2-7; 8 bases fit TRBD2. The V gene end was trimmed by 6 bases and the J gene end by 2 bases; junction bases not matched to a gene: 9. There are 14 residues in the CDR3. The germline V gene has CDR1 SQVTM and CDR2 ANQGSEA. CDR3 region: CSVLGLVETYEQYF. The DNA for the CDR3 is TGCAGCGTCTTGGGACTAGTGGAGACCTACGAGCAGTACTTC.

The V call is TRBV28, the J call TRBJ2-1; D unresolved. CDR3 length equals 14 residues. The ends were cut back, 5 bases at V and 2 bases at J, with 10 bases in the middle. In germline, CDR1 is MDHEN, CDR2 SYDVKM. The CDR3 here is CASSDRLAYNEQFF. Here the CDR3 DNA reads TGTGCCAGCAGTGATCGACTGGCCTACAATGAGCAGTTCTTC.

This chain links TRBV27 with TRBJ2-1; a possible D gene is TRBD1 (6 bases). This CDR3 spans 14 amino acids. CDR1 is MNHEY, CDR2 SMNVEV, per germline (reference sequence). V was trimmed by 2 bases and J by 5 bases, leaving 10 bases between them. This chain's CDR3 is CASSLGGSDNEQFF. In nucleotides, the CDR3 is TGTGCCAGCAGTTTAGGGGGCAGCGACAATGAGCAGTTCTTC.

V is TRBV9 and J is TRBJ2-3; 13 bases are shared with TRBD2. V lost 3 bases to trimming and J lost 2 bases; unmatched junction nucleotides: 3. CDR3 length equals 16 residues. The germline gives CDR1 SGDLS, CDR2 YYNGEE. The CDR3 reads CASSAGTSGNTDTQYF. CDR3 nucleotide sequence: TGTGCCAGCAGCGCGGGGACTAGCGGGAACACAGATACGCAGTATTTT.

The chain carries TRBV6-5 and TRBJ1-3, with TRBD1 matching over 9 bases. The CDR3 contains 15 residues. The trim removed 6 bases at V and 1 base at J, leaving 4 bases unmatched. Germline V gene lookup returns CDR1 MNHEY and CDR2 SVGAGI. In DNA, the CDR3 is TGTGCCAGCAGGTTGGGACAGGGATCTGGAAACACCATATATTTT. It codes for CASRLGQGSGNTIYF.

V is TRBV4-2 and J is TRBJ2-1, with TRBD2 identical over 9 bases. The CDR3 contains 16 residues. Germline values: CDR1 LGHNA, CDR2 YNFKEQ. Germline trimming cut 1 base from V and 7 bases from J; bases unmatched to any gene: 8. The CDR3 sequence: CASSQGVSSGDNEQFF. The CDR3 bases are TGTGCCAGCAGCCAAGGTGTGTCTAGCGGGGATAATGAGCAGTTCTTC.

The chain uses TRBV10-3 and TRBJ2-2; 9 nucleotides match TRBD1. The germline gives CDR1 ENHRY, CDR2 SYGVKD. After removal of 7 bases from V and 6 bases from J, the junction contained 6 bases not matched to a gene. The CDR3 is made up of 14 amino acids. The DNA of the CDR3 is TGTGCCATCACCCCGGGACAGGGAGCCGGGGAGCTGTTTTTT. It translates to CAITPGQGAGELFF.

The J gene is TRBJ1-2, the V gene TRBV28; no definite D call. Trimming removed 2 bases from V and 6 bases from J, with 13 bases in between. Germline-derived CDR1 and CDR2 are MDHEN and SYDVKM. The CDR3 extends over 14 amino acids. The CDR3 reads CASSLDGRSHGYTF. The CDR3 nucleotides read TGTGCCAGCAGTTTAGACGGGAGAAGTCATGGCTACACCTTC.

This clone was detected only once. CDR3 coding DNA: TGTGCCAGCAGCAAAGCGGGGCCCTACGAGCAGTACTTC. Its translation is CASSKAGPYEQYF. The chain carries TRBV7-3 and TRBJ2-7; 7 nucleotides line up with TRBD2. The CDR3 length is 13 residues. The V segment lost 5 bases and the J segment 2 bases; nucleotides outside the gene matches: 3. CDR1 is SGHTA, CDR2 FQGTGA, per germline.

The gene calls are TRBV7-2 and TRBJ2-3; 7 nucleotides agree with TRBD2. In germline, CDR1 is SGHTA, CDR2 FQGNSA. V was pared by 6 bases and J by 0 bases, with 9 bases of the junction left unmatched. The CDR3 has 16 residues. The CDR3: CASRGGLVLSTDTQYF. The CDR3 DNA sequence: TGTGCCAGCAGGGGGGGGTTGGTCCTTAGCACAGATACGCAGTATTTT.

The chain combines TRBV27 with TRBJ1-4, with no clear D. V was shortened by 5 bases and J by 7 bases, with 11 bases between the two germline ends. The CDR3 loop spans 13 amino acids. Germline values: CDR1 MNHEY, CDR2 SMNVEV (reference sequence). CDR3 sequence (DNA): TGTGCCAGCAGTCTTACTTCATCTGAAAAACTGTTTTTT. Amino acid sequence: CASSLTSSEKLFF.

This chain links TRBV9 with TRBJ1-1, with TRBD1 matching 8 bases. Germline assignment: CDR1 SGDLS and CDR2 YYNGEE. Trimming cost V 0 bases and J 1 base; bases outside gene matches: 8. The CDR3 has 17 residues. The chain's CDR3 is CASSVGQGQGRNTEAFF. DNA of the CDR3: TGTGCCAGCAGCGTAGGACAGGGGCAGGGAAGGAACACTGAAGCTTTCTTT. The full variable domain, in which reference TRBV9 and TRBJ1-1 provide the parts outside the CDR3, is DSGVTQTPKHLITATGQRVTLRCSPRSGDLSVYWYQQSLDQGLQFLIQYYNGEERAKGNILERFSAQQFPDLHSELNLSSLELGDSALYFCASSVGQGQGRNTEAFFGQGTRLTVV.